Each of the 27 T cell receptor beta chains below was sequenced from the same sample in a study of T cell repertoires in cytomegalovirus infection. TCRdb processed the reads anew with MiXCR; each CDR3 protein has one entry. The sample lists approximately 180,000 distinct CDR3 sequences; about 17% were seen once. The sequencing input was CD8+ T cells from PBMCs. Receptors originate from a human donor in good health (CMV status not recorded). Some clones in this sample may be carry-over from other donors' samples.

The rearrangement joins TRBV11-2 to TRBJ2-7; the D call may be TRBD1 or TRBD2 (5 bases each). The CDR3 contains 15 residues. Per the germline V gene, CDR1 is SGHAT and CDR2 is FQNNGV. V was clipped by 1 base and J by 0 bases, with 10 bases between them. The CDR3 nucleotides read TGTGCCAGCAGCTTAGGAGGGGACCCCTCCTACGAGCAGTACTTC. This encodes CASSLGGDPSYEQYF.

The chain employs TRBV24-1 and TRBJ2-1; D could derive from TRBD1 or TRBD2 (5 bases each). The ends were cut back, 6 bases at V and 9 bases at J, with 8 bases in the middle. The CDR3 covers 11 residues. Germline V lookup: CDR1 KGHDR, CDR2 SFDVKD. The CDR3, as DNA: TGTGCCACCAGTAAGGGGAGTGAGCAGTTCTTC. Translated, it gives CATSKGSEQFF.

This clonotype was recorded many times. The chain combines TRBV11-3 with TRBJ1-5; D might be TRBD1 (5 bases). The CDR3 spans 19 residues. The germline CDR1 and CDR2 sequences are SGHNT and YENEEA. Trimming shortened V by 4 bases and J by 0 bases, and 22 bases separated the two germline ends. In DNA, the CDR3 is TGTGCCAGCAGCTCAATCGATGTTTTGACGGGGGATAGCAATCAGCCCCAGCATTTT. Its protein product is CASSSIDVLTGDSNQPQHF.

CDR3 DNA sequence: TGTGCCAGCAGTGACGGGACTAGCGGCAATGAGCAGTTCTTC. Translation: CASSDGTSGNEQFF. The chain has TRBV6-4 and TRBJ2-1; TRBD2 matches at 11 bases. V trimming: 2 bases; J trimming: 6 bases; junction bases outside the gene matches: 0. CDR3 length: 14 residues. From germline, CDR1 is MRHNA and CDR2 SNTAGT.

The chain carries TRBV5-4 and TRBJ2-7; 7 nucleotides align to TRBD1. V dropped 5 bases and J dropped 0; count of bases not matched to a gene: 14. CDR3 length: 17 residues. The germline gives CDR1 SGHNT, CDR2 YYREEE (reference sequence). The CDR3 DNA follows: TGTGCCAGCAGTTTTCTCCCAGGACAGGATCGCTCCTACGAGCAGTACTTC. Translation: CASSFLPGQDRSYEQYF.

This clonotype was recorded a few times. CDR3 amino acids: CASSPNTGSNYGYTF. CDR3 coding DNA: TGTGCCAGCAGCCCTAACACCGGTTCTAACTATGGCTACACCTTC. This chain uses TRBV7-2 with TRBJ1-2; no clear D. Trimming pared 5 bases from V and 0 bases from J, leaving 13 bases between. There are 15 residues in the CDR3. Germline CDR1 reads SGHTA; CDR2 reads FQGNSA.

This clonotype showed up many times. The V gene is TRBV7-6, the J gene TRBJ2-1; D assignment may be TRBD1 or TRBD2 (6 bases each). Per germline, CDR1 SGHVS and CDR2 FNYEAQ. The CDR3 runs 15 residues. V shed 1 base and J shed 3 bases, with 10 bases lying between them. CDR3 coding DNA: TGTGCCAGCAGCTTAGAGGGGGGCCTCTACAATGAGCAGTTCTTC. Translating gives CASSLEGGLYNEQFF. Combining the CDR3 with reference TRBV7-6 and TRBJ2-1 gives the whole variable domain GAGVSQSPRYKVTKRGQDVALRCDPISGHVSLYWYRQALGQGPEFLTYFNYEAQQDKSGLPNDRFSAERPEGSISTLTIQRTEQRDSAMYRCASSLEGGLYNEQFFGPGTRLTVL.

This clonotype was picked up one time. V is TRBV6-2 or TRBV6-3 and J is TRBJ1-2; a possible D gene is TRBD1 (5 bases). CDR3 length equals 14 residues. V was pared by 2 bases and J by 6 bases, with 13 bases between. Germline CDR1 reads MNHEY; CDR2 reads SVGEGT. In DNA form, the CDR3 reads TGTGCCAGCAGTTACCCCCAGGGCGCGGATGGCTACACCTTC. It encodes CASSYPQGADGYTF.

In its sample, this clonotype was seen once. The rearrangement joins TRBV27 to TRBJ2-3, with D uncertain. The CDR3 runs to 14 residues. The V end was cut by 4 bases, the J end by 0 bases, with 8 bases between. CDR1 MNHEY and CDR2 SMNVEV come from the germline V gene (reference sequence). The CDR3 region is CASSSHRSTDTQYF. The CDR3 DNA reads TGTGCCAGCAGTTCCCATCGTAGCACAGATACGCAGTATTTT.

This clonotype was seen a handful of times. The chain couples TRBV7-8 to TRBJ2-1; D gene uncertain. This CDR3 has 14 residues. V shed 2 bases and J shed 6 bases, with 11 bases lying between them. Germline V lookup: CDR1 SGHVS, CDR2 FQNEAQ. CDR3 coding DNA: TGTGCCAGCAGCTTATCCTTAGAGATCAATGAGCAGTTCTTC. Translating it yields CASSLSLEINEQFF.

Worth noting for this clonotype: One end of the junction varies from germline; a read error may be responsible. The chain combines TRBV7-9 with TRBJ2-1; weak D call: TRBD1 (6 bases). The CDR3 has 12 residues. Per germline, CDR1 SEHNR and CDR2 FQNEAQ (reference sequence). Here the CDR3 DNA reads TGTGCCAGCAGCTGGGGACACGATTATTGGATCTTC. Translated, it gives CASSWGHDYWIF.

In its sample, this clonotype was seen a few times. V usage is TRBV7-2 and J usage is TRBJ2-1; D is possibly TRBD1 (6 bases). CDR3 length equals 15 residues. Trimming removed 5 bases at V and 2 bases at J, with 13 bases between. Germline V gene sequence: CDR1 SGHTA, CDR2 FQGNSA. The CDR3 sequence is CASSTRQAAYNEQFF. CDR3 DNA sequence: TGTGCCAGCAGCACCAGACAGGCCGCCTACAATGAGCAGTTCTTC.

V gene TRBV5-1 combines with J gene TRBJ1-5; D is ambiguous. Between the trimmed V and J ends, which lost 0 bases and 5 bases, there was a span of 6 bases. The CDR3 runs to 13 residues. Germline loops: CDR1 SGHRS, CDR2 YFSETQ. The CDR3 DNA reads as TGCGCCAGCAGCTTGGAGGGTTATCAGCCCCAGCATTTT. Residues: CASSLEGYQPQHF. Variable domain in full (rest from reference TRBV5-1 and TRBJ1-5): KAGVTQTPRYLIKTRGQQVTLSCSPISGHRSVSWYQQTPGQGLQFLFEYFSETQRNKGNFPGRFSGRQFSNSRSEMNVSTLELGDSALYLCASSLEGYQPQHFGDGTRLSIL.

The rearrangement links TRBV6-2 or TRBV6-3 to TRBJ2-4; no firm D call. This CDR3 has 16 amino acids. With 0 bases removed from V and 7 bases from J, the gap between germline ends came to 16 bases. The germline V gene has CDR1 MNHEY and CDR2 SVGEGT. This CDR3 is CASSYSRSQTGNIQYF. In nucleotides, the CDR3 is TGTGCCAGCAGTTACTCGAGGTCTCAGACGGGTAACATTCAGTACTTC.

There are many counts of this clonotype. The J gene is TRBJ1-1, the V gene TRBV7-6, with 8 nucleotides matching TRBD1. Looked up from germline, CDR1 is SGHVS and CDR2 is FNYEAQ. The ends lost 5 bases at V and 2 bases at J; junction bases unmatched: 7. The CDR3 is 15 amino acids. CDR3 nucleotides: TGTGCCAGCAGCACCTCGACAGGGGCCAACACTGAAGCTTTCTTT. Residues: CASSTSTGANTEAFF.

This clonotype was picked up a small number of times. The V call is TRBV5-1, the J call TRBJ1-1; D unclear. This CDR3 spans 17 amino acids. Germline V lookup: CDR1 SGHRS, CDR2 YFSETQ. V was shortened by 1 base and J by 6 bases, with 22 bases between the two germline ends. The CDR3 nucleotides read TGCGCCAGCAGCTTGCCCGTCCAGACACGGCCCACGGCTGAAGCTTTCTTT. This sequence encodes CASSLPVQTRPTAEAFF.

This clonotype was observed a few times. The V call is TRBV7-9, the J call TRBJ1-2, with TRBD1 as a possible D gene (6 bases). From germline, CDR1 is SEHNR and CDR2 FQNEAQ (reference sequence). Trimming shortened V by 5 bases and J by 4 bases, and 11 bases separated the two germline ends. The CDR3 length is 13 residues. This CDR3 reads CASSPGGLYGYTF. CDR3 sequence (DNA): TGTGCCAGCAGCCCGGGGGGGCTCTATGGCTACACCTTC.

The chain combines TRBV28 with TRBJ2-2; D is perhaps TRBD1 or TRBD2 (5 bases each). V lost 6 bases and J 3 bases, leaving 17 bases between the germline ends. This CDR3 contains 16 residues. Looked up from germline, CDR1 is MDHEN and CDR2 is SYDVKM. CDR3 coding DNA: TGTGCCAGCAGCGCTGCCTGGGGGATGGACACCGGGGAGCTGTTTTTT. Translating gives CASSAAWGMDTGELFF.

The V gene is TRBV9, the J gene TRBJ2-7, with a weak D call TRBD2 (6 bases). There are 16 residues in the CDR3. Looked up from germline, CDR1 is SGDLS and CDR2 is YYNGEE. V lost 0 bases and J 1 base, leaving 14 bases between the germline ends. The CDR3 sequence: CASSVEAGTGSYEQYF. The CDR3 nucleotides are TGTGCCAGCAGCGTAGAAGCCGGGACTGGGTCCTACGAGCAGTACTTC.

The V call is TRBV29-1, the J call TRBJ1-1; D remains unclear. The germline V gene encodes CDR1 SQVTM and CDR2 ANQGSEA. V lost 6 bases to trimming and J lost 1 base, with 15 bases between them. CDR3 length equals 14 residues. CDR3 region: CSVTGELSNTEAFF. As DNA, the CDR3 is TGCAGCGTGACCGGGGAACTCTCGAACACTGAAGCTTTCTTT.

This clonotype has a count of ten or more. The rearrangement joins TRBV11-1 to TRBJ1-1; no clear D gene. CDR1 is SGHAT and CDR2 is FQDESV in the germline V gene (reference sequence). Trimming removed 1 base at V and 1 base at J, with 22 bases between. The CDR3 length is 19 residues. The DNA of the CDR3 is TGTGCCAGCAGCTTAGAACCCCGAATCCAAGATGGCTGGAACACTGAAGCTTTCTTT. This translates into CASSLEPRIQDGWNTEAFF.

This clonotype was observed a few times. The gene calls are TRBV7-9 and TRBJ2-7; 8 positions agree with TRBD1. Trimming took 5 bases from V and 4 from J; bases not matched to a gene: 7. The CDR3 spans 14 residues. From germline, CDR1 is SEHNR and CDR2 FQNEAQ (reference sequence). The chain's CDR3 is CASSGMGDRYEQYF. CDR3 bases: TGTGCCAGCAGCGGGATGGGGGACAGGTACGAGCAGTACTTC.

This clonotype was seen more than once but under ten times. The chain is built from TRBV20-1 and TRBJ2-7; 7 nucleotides line up with TRBD2. J was trimmed by 4 bases and V by 4 bases; bases with no gene match: 13. The CDR3 extends over 15 amino acids. Germline CDR1 and CDR2: DFQATT and SNEGSKA (reference sequence). The DNA of the CDR3 is TGCAGTGCTACCGCTAGGGACTACTCTGGGTACGAGCAGTACTTC. Protein: CSATARDYSGYEQYF.

In its sample, this clonotype was seen many times. The V call is TRBV7-8, the J call TRBJ2-5; D perhaps matches TRBD1 (5 bases). Germline CDR1 SGHVS, CDR2 FQNEAQ. This CDR3 contains 15 residues. Trimming left V 2 bases short and J 9 bases short, with 19 bases between. The CDR3 spells CASSLPPADKTAQYF. CDR3 DNA sequence: TGTGCCAGCAGCTTACCCCCCGCGGACAAAACGGCCCAGTACTTC.

In its sample, this clonotype was seen many times. The chain uses TRBV6-5 and TRBJ2-2; 10 bases align to TRBD1. V lost 2 bases to trimming and J lost 6 bases; unmatched junction nucleotides: 0. CDR1 and CDR2 (germline): MNHEY, SVGAGI. The CDR3 sequence is 14 residues long. Here the CDR3 DNA reads TGTGCCAGCAGTTACGGACAGGGGGCCGGGGAGCTGTTTTTT. Protein product: CASSYGQGAGELFF.

CDR3 sequence (DNA): TGCAGCGTTGAAGATCGGGCGGACAGGTACGAGCAGTACTTC. Residues: CSVEDRADRYEQYF. This rearrangement joins TRBV29-1 to TRBJ2-7; TRBD1 aligns across 7 bases. There are 14 residues in the CDR3. The ends lost 0 bases at V and 4 bases at J; junction bases unmatched: 6. Germline V lookup: CDR1 SQVTM, CDR2 ANQGSEA.

The chain uses TRBV25-1 and TRBJ2-7, with D perhaps given as TRBD1 or TRBD2 (5 bases each). V was trimmed by 5 bases and J by 4 bases, leaving 15 bases between them. There are 14 residues in the CDR3. In germline, CDR1 is MGHDK, CDR2 SYGVNS. The CDR3 loop is CASSPIGDGYEQYF. CDR3 DNA sequence: TGTGCCAGCAGTCCAATAGGGGACGGTTACGAGCAGTACTTC.